Here is one T cell receptor beta chain with its context. This clone occurred once. It lacks a known antigen. No much larger clone is present one base from it, and per-base qualities are unavailable. Other nucleotide sequences in the sample specify the same CDR3. Blood samples were collected up to 4 times in the first month after transplant and then at least monthly when available. The sample comes from a study of graft-versus-host responses after intestinal transplantation (dated by TCRdb to about 2021). The study in broad terms: Recipients received multivisceral, liver-intestinal, or isolated intestinal transplants. Anti-thymocyte globulin induction was given to all recipients, followed by maintenance tacrolimus and steroids for approximately 3 years. Graft-versus-host and host-versus-graft alloreactive T cell clones were tracked in the graft, circulation and bone marrow after intestinal transplantation using bulk TCR-beta CDR3 sequencing. Alloreactive clones were identified by sequencing pre-transplant mixed lymphocyte reaction products and comparing them with unstimulated pre-transplant donor and recipient T cells. The cohort enrolled approximately 24 intestinal transplant recipients, one of whom was a retransplant, and a few patients without pretransplant specimens were excluded. A peak of at least 4% donor T cells among recipient peripheral blood mononuclear cells was the definition used for donor T cell macrochimerism. Rather than being sequenced by the commercial service, samples from a few later patients were sequenced in-house on an Illumina MiSeq and processed with MiXCR.

Library construction relied on the immunoSEQ multiplex PCR assay. For most patients, genomic DNA was subjected to high-throughput TCR-beta CDR3 sequencing by Adaptive Biotechnologies. The paper's data handling went like this. TCR sequencing data for roughly 20 patients were retrieved from Adaptive's ImmunoSEQ software; three other patients were processed with MiXCR and VDJtools. CDR3 nucleotide sequences shared between donor and recipient were removed because the origin of such sequences could not be assigned. To be classed as alloreactive, a clone needed at least 2-fold expansion over unstimulated cells and a minimum CFSE-low frequency of 0.002% (template counts) or 0.001% (read counts). A clone was considered mappable if detected in the sequenced pre-transplant spleen, lymph node, or MLR CFSE-low populations of the donor or recipient. Cumulative frequency of alloreactive clones was calculated as a percentage of all sequences weighted by copy number. What TCRdb holds here is the immuneACCESS table cut down to in-frame rearrangements. Part of the clones is not present; checked against another copy, under half of the missing clones reflect an unresolved V gene, and the others are unexplained. V and J calls and clone size come straight from that table; D and trimming were deduced from the DNA. For this sample the table gives roughly 53,000 clones, of which more than 80% were detected only once. Of the sample, 5% to 7% falls within the top ten clones.

Counted from cysteine to phenylalanine, this CDR3 has 12 amino acids. The kept DNA is CDR3 alone, 36 bases in frame from the first base. V loses 3 bases, J loses 3 bases, and the germline ends lie 6 bases apart. Sequences KGHSH (CDR1) and LQKENI (CDR2) are obtained from the germline V gene. What the research found in general, with its limitations: Peak levels of circulating GvH clones were associated with declines in HvG clones early after transplant. Patients with donor T cell macrochimerism had high GvH to HvG T cell clonal ratios in their allografts. Conclusions were limited by the relatively low number and heterogeneity of intestinal transplant patients. GvH clones were found in recipient bone marrow, and some of the GvH clones appeared earlier in ileal mucosa or blood, which is consistent with an intestinal mucosal origin.

The rearrangement joined TRBV18 to TRBJ2-7, with TRBD2 as a weak D call on 5 bases. The sequenced sample was PBMCs, obtained roughly 660 days after intestinal transplant. The receptor was derived from a human patient who received an intestinal transplant, so some T cells may come from the graft donor. The DNA sequence reads TGTGCCAGCTCACCTGGGAGCTACGAGCAGTACTTC. The encoded protein is CASSPGSYEQYF.